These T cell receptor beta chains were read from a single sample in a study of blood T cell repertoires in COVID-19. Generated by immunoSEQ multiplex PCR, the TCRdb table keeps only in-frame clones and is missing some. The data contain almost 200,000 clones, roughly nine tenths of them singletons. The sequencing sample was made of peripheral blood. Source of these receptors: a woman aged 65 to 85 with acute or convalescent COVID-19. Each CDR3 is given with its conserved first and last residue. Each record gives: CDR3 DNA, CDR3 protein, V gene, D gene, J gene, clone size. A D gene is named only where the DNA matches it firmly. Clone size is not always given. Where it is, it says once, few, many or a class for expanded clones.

cdr3_nt: TGTGCCAGTAGTACAGCCGGGACAGCCTATGGCTACACCTTC; cdr3_aa: CASSTAGTAYGYTF; v_call: TRBV19; d_call: TRBD1; j_call: TRBJ1-2; clone_size: -
cdr3_nt: TGCGCCAGCAGCCTACCTTCCGGGACAGGGTCCCTATATGGCTACACCTTC; cdr3_aa: CASSLPSGTGSLYGYTF; v_call: TRBV5-1; d_call: TRBD1; j_call: TRBJ1-2; clone_size: once
cdr3_nt: TGTGCCAGCAACAGTGCGGGCGGCGGGGTCTACAATGAGCAGTTCTTC; cdr3_aa: CASNSAGGGVYNEQFF; v_call: TRBV7-2; d_call: -; j_call: TRBJ2-1; clone_size: -
cdr3_nt: TGTGCCACCAAAGGACTTCAAGGCTACGAGCAGTACTTC; cdr3_aa: CATKGLQGYEQYF; v_call: TRBV7-8; d_call: -; j_call: TRBJ2-7; clone_size: -
cdr3_nt: TGTGCCAGCAGTTTCCCGGGAATAGAGACCCAGTACTTC; cdr3_aa: CASSFPGIETQYF; v_call: TRBV27; d_call: -; j_call: TRBJ2-5; clone_size: -
cdr3_nt: TGCGCCAGCGGACACGGGACAGGTTCCTACAATGAGCAGTTCTTC; cdr3_aa: CASGHGTGSYNEQFF; v_call: TRBV5-1; d_call: TRBD1; j_call: TRBJ2-1; clone_size: -
cdr3_nt: TGCAGCGTCGGACAGTCCTACGAGCAGTACTTC; cdr3_aa: CSVGQSYEQYF; v_call: TRBV29-1; d_call: -; j_call: TRBJ2-7; clone_size: -
cdr3_nt: TGTGCCAGTAGTATTGGAGCGGGTTCGGCGAACACCGGGGAGCTGTTTTTT; cdr3_aa: CASSIGAGSANTGELFF; v_call: TRBV19; d_call: -; j_call: TRBJ2-2; clone_size: -
cdr3_nt: TGTGCCAGCAGCTCGGCCCCGCGGGGGAGCTCCTACAATGAGCAGTTCTTC; cdr3_aa: CASSSAPRGSSYNEQFF; v_call: TRBV7-2; d_call: TRBD2; j_call: TRBJ2-1; clone_size: -
cdr3_nt: TGTGCCAGCAGCTTGGTACTTTACAATGAGCAGTTCTTC; cdr3_aa: CASSLVLYNEQFF; v_call: TRBV5-4; d_call: -; j_call: TRBJ2-1; clone_size: once
cdr3_nt: TGTGCCAGCAGTTTGTCAAGGGGGCGGTCAGATACGCAGTATTTT; cdr3_aa: CASSLSRGRSDTQYF; v_call: TRBV27; d_call: TRBD1; j_call: TRBJ2-3; clone_size: -